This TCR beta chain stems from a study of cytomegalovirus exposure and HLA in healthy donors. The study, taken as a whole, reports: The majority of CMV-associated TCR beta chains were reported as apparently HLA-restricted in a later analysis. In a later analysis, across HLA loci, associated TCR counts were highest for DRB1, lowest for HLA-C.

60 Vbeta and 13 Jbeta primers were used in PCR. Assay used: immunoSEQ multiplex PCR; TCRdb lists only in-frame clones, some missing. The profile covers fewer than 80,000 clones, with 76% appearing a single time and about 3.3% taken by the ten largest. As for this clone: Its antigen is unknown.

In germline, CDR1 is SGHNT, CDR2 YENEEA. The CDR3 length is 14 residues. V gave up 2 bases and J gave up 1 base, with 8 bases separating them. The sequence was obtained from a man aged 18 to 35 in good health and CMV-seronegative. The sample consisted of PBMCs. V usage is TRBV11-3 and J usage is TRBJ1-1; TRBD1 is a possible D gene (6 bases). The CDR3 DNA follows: TGTGCCAGCAGCTTATCAGGGGCGAACACTGAAGCTTTCTTT. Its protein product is CASSLSGANTEAFF.